The clone carrying this T cell receptor beta chain turned up a few times. Time point here: patch test 1, 2 weeks after DPC sensitization. Treatment here: therapeutic diphenylcyclopropenone sensitization with weekly scalp DPC. The data are from a study of human T cells and chemical hapten exposure. TCRdb redid the calling of the RACE reads with MiXCR, one entry per CDR3 protein. The data show around 100,000 distinct CDR3 sequences, 9.5% to 12% seen once. Trimming took 6 bases from V and 6 from J, leaving 14 bases between them. The CDR3 sequence is 14 residues long. The chain joins TRBV12-3 or TRBV12-4 to TRBJ2-2; unclear D gene. The receptor's source is a woman aged 40-49 years with alopecia areata. Some clones in this sample may be carry-over from other donors' samples. Material: whole blood, obtained in connection with sensitization to the hapten diphenylcyclopropenone (DPC). The CDR3 spells CASSPARGPGELFF. CDR3 sequence (DNA): TGTGCCAGCAGCCCCGCCCGCGGTCCCGGGGAGCTGTTTTTT.